This TCR beta chain is from a study of Graves' ophthalmopathy and Graves' hyperthyroidism. Study outcomes and limitations: Ophthalmopathy could be told apart from stable hyperthyroidism by a 13-signature model (approximately 91% sensitivity, around 78% specificity).

Hyperthyroidism in these 18- to 65-year-old patients was newly diagnosed, lasting under 2 months. Patients were left out if they had other autoimmune diseases, uncontrolled infections, pregnancy or lactation. Patients were diagnosed from clinical symptoms, serum thyroxine, TRAb, thyroid ultrasound and orbital computed tomography. RNA transcripts were the source from which TCR beta CDR3 regions were amplified. After a first-round RT-PCR with HTBI primers, a second-round multiplex PCR was run. TCRdb itself ran the multiplex PCR reads through MiXCR, one entry per CDR3 protein. Here the sample spans a few hundred thousand distinct CDR3 sequences, about 35% being singletons. With regard to this clonotype: Its cognate antigen is unknown.

Sequencing used peripheral blood or thyroid tissue (not recorded which). The receptor comes from an adult man with Graves' hyperthyroidism.

CDR3 protein: CASSPGTLLSYEQYF. The CDR3 region has the DNA TGCGCCAGCAGCCCCGGGACACTCCTCTCCTACGAGCAGTACTTC. This chain links TRBV5-1 with TRBJ2-7; maybe TRBD1 (6 bases). The CDR3 runs to 15 residues. Deletions cut 4 bases from V and 0 bases from J, with 14 bases between. Germline lookup yields CDR1 SGHRS and CDR2 YFSETQ.